This T cell receptor (beta chain) derives from a study of CD8+ T cells in alopecia areata. Isolated RNA was reverse transcribed into cDNA used as the sequencing template. Only in-frame clones appear in the TCRdb table, and some are missing; sequencing was by immunoSEQ multiplex PCR. This table holds 100,000 to 150,000 clones, around 64% found once. This clone showed up just once. Its matching antigen is unknown. General study results and limits: Alopecia totalis/universalis scalp especially showed more expanded CD8+ clones than normal scalp. Mouse data revealed clearer TCR sharing than patient data did, a gap possibly tied to HLA.

V lost 4 bases and J lost 2, with 2 bases in between. The CDR3 extends over 10 amino acids. Germline V gene data show CDR1 as SQVTM and CDR2 as ANQGSEA. Input material: CD4+ T cells sorted from blood. The chain joins TRBV29-1 to TRBJ1-2; D remains ambiguous. The sequence derives from a human donor in good health. This chain's CDR3 is CSVGNYGYTF. Here the CDR3 DNA reads TGCAGCGTTGGGAACTATGGCTACACCTTC.